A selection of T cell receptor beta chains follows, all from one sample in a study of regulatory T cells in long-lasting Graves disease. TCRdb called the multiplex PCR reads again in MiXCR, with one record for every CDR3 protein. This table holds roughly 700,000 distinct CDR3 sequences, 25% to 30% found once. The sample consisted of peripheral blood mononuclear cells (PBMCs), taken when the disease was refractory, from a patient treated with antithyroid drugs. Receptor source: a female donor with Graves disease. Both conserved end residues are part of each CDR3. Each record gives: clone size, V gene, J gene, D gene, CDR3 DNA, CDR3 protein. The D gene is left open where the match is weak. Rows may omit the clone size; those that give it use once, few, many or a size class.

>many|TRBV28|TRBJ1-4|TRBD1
TGTGCCAGCAGTTTAGGGGACAGGGGGCGAGAAAAACTGTTTTTT
CASSLGDRGREKLFF
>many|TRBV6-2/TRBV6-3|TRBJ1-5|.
TGTGCCAGCAGTTACGGGGGCAGGGCCAATCAGCCCCAGCATTTT
CASSYGGRANQPQHF
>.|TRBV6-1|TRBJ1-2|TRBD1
TGTGCCAGCAGACCGATCCGGGACAGGGGGCCGTGGGACTACACCTTC
CASRPIRDRGPWDYTF
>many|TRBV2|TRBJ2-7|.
TGTGCCAGCAGTGAAAGAGTGGGGGGACCCTACGAGCAGTACTTC
CASSERVGGPYEQYF
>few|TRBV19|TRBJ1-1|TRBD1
TGTGCCAGTAGTGGGTCCCGGGTGGACAGGGGCTTGCCGAAAGCTTTCTTT
CASSGSRVDRGLPKAFF
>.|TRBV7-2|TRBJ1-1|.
TGTGCCAACAGCCTCGCCCCCCACCTGGGTTTAGTCAGGAACACTGAAGCTTTCTTT
CANSLAPHLGLVRNTEAFF
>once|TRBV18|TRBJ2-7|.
TGTGCCAGCTCAGATTCCCCCTCACAAGAGCAGTACTTC
CASSDSPSQEQYF
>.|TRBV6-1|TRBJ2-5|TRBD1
TGTGCCAGCAGCCCATCCTTGACAGGGTACGAGACCCAGTACTTC
CASSPSLTGYETQYF
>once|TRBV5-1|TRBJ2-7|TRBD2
TGCGCCAGCAGTCCTAAAGCCGGGACTAGCGGCATCTACGAGCAGTACTTC
CASSPKAGTSGIYEQYF
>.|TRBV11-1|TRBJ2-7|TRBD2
TGTGCCAGCAGCAGGACTAGCGAGTACGAGCAGTACTTC
CASSRTSEYEQYF
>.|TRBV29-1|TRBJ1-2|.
TGCAGCGTTGTCCTAGGTCCGGTGAACTATGGCTACACCTTC
CSVVLGPVNYGYTF
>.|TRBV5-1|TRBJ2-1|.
TGCGCCAGCAGCTTGTGGGCCCGAGGTAGATACAATGAGCAGTTCTTC
CASSLWARGRYNEQFF
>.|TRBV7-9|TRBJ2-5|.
TGTGCCAGCAGCTTAAGGCTTAGCGAGTACCAAGAGACCCAGTACTTC
CASSLRLSEYQETQYF
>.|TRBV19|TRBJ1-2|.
TGTGCCAGTAGTATAGGTCCCGCGCCTCGGGGCTACACCTTC
CASSIGPAPRGYTF
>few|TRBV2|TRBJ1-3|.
TGTGCCAGCACTACCTACTCTGGAAACACCATATATTTT
CASTTYSGNTIYF
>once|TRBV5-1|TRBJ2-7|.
TGCGCCAGCAGCTTGGGAGGCTGGCCCTTTCACAGGGACTACGAGCAGTACTTC
CASSLGGWPFHRDYEQYF